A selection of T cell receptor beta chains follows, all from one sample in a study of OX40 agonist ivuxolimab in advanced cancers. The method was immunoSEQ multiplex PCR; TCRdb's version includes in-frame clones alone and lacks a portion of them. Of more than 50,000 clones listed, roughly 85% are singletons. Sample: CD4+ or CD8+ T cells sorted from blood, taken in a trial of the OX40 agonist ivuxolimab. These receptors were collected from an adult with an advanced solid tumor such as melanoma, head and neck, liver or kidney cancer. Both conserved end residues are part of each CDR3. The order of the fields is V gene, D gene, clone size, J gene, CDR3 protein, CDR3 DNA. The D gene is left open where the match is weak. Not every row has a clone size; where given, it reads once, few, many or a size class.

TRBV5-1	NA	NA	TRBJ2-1	CASAGNYNEQFF	TGCGCCTCTGCGGGAAACTACAATGAGCAGTTCTTC
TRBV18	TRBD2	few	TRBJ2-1	CASSRGLADYNEQFF	TGTGCCAGCTCACGGGGACTAGCGGACTACAATGAGCAGTTCTTC
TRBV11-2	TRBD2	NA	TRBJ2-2	CASSVEVSGANTGELFF	TGTGCCAGCAGCGTTGAGGTTAGCGGGGCGAACACCGGGGAGCTGTTTTTT
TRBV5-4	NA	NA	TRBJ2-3	CASSSQLELTDTQYF	TGTGCCAGCAGCTCCCAGTTGGAGCTCACAGATACGCAGTATTTT
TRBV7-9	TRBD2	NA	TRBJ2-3	CASSLGTSGTSTDTQYF	TGTGCCAGCAGCTTGGGGACTAGCGGGACGAGCACAGATACGCAGTATTTT
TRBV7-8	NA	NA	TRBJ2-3	CASSLEGVHTQYF	TGTGCCAGCAGCTTAGAAGGGGTACATACGCAGTATTTT
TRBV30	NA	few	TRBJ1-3	CAWSVGQGKKHTIYF	TGTGCCTGGAGTGTAGGGCAGGGGAAGAAACACACCATATATTTT
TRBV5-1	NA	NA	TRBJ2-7	CASSLTPDTYEQYF	TGCGCCAGCAGTTTAACGCCTGACACCTACGAGCAGTACTTC
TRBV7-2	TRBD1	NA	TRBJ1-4	CASSSDRGLEKLFF	TGTGCCAGCAGCTCGGACAGGGGTTTAGAAAAACTGTTTTTT
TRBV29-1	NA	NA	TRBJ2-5	CSVTFQETQYF	TGCAGCGTGACATTTCAAGAGACCCAGTACTTC
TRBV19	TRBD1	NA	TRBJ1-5	CASTPTGRGQPQHF	TGTGCCAGTACCCCGACAGGGAGGGGACAGCCCCAGCATTTT
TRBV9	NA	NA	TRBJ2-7	CASSVRIPGEQYF	TGTGCCAGCAGCGTACGGATCCCGGGCGAGCAGTACTTC
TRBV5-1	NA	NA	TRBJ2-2	CASSPSLGWAGELFF	TGCGCCAGCAGCCCCAGCCTAGGATGGGCCGGGGAGCTGTTTTTT
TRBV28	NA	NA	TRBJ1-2	CASSLGQVGSYGYTF	TGTGCCAGCAGTTTAGGGCAGGTGGGGTCCTATGGCTACACCTTC
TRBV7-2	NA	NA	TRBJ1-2	CASSPGLYGYTF	TGTGCCAGCAGCCCCGGGCTCTATGGCTACACCTTC
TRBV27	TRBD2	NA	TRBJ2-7	CASSLGGRGDEQYF	TGTGCCAGCAGTTTGGGGGGGAGAGGTGACGAGCAGTACTTC
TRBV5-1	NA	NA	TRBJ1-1	CASSLGGRNTEAFF	TGCGCCAGCAGTCTGGGGGGAAGGAACACTGAAGCTTTCTTT
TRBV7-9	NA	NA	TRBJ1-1	CASSRQQSNTEAFF	TGTGCCAGCAGCCGACAACAGTCGAACACTGAAGCTTTCTTT
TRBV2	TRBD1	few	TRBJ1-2	CASRDTGDTF	TGTGCCAGCAGAGACACAGGGGACACCTTC
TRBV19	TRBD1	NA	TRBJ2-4	CASSTPDRGLDIQYF	TGTGCCAGTAGTACCCCGGACAGGGGGCTTGACATTCAGTACTTC
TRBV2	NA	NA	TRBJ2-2	CASSPNRGLNTGELFF	TGTGCCAGCAGCCCCAATAGGGGATTGAACACCGGGGAGCTGTTTTTT
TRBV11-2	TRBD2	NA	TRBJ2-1	CASSRSYRGEGTTYNEQFF	TGTGCCAGCAGCCGTTCTTATCGCGGGGAGGGGACTACCTACAATGAGCAGTTCTTC
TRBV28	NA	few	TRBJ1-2	CASSSTIYGYTF	TGTGCCAGCAGTTCTACCATCTATGGCTACACCTTC
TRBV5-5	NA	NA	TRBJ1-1	CASSLRQNTEAFF	TGTGCCAGCAGCTTGCGGCAGAACACTGAAGCTTTCTTT
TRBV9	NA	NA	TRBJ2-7	CASSVAPGISYEQYF	TGTGCCAGCAGCGTAGCGCCCGGAATTTCCTACGAGCAGTACTTC
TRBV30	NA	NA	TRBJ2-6	CAWMRSSGANVLTF	TGTGCCTGGATGAGGAGCTCTGGGGCCAACGTCCTGACTTTC
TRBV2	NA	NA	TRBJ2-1	CASSDRTYNEQFF	TGTGCCAGCAGTGACAGAACCTACAATGAGCAGTTCTTC
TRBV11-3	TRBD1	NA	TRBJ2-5	CASSLDGTGEETQYF	TGTGCCAGCAGCTTAGACGGGACAGGGGAAGAGACCCAGTACTTC
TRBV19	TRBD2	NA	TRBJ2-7	CASSIRGLAGGARYEQYF	TGTGCCAGTAGTATAAGGGGACTAGCGGGAGGAGCCCGCTACGAGCAGTACTTC
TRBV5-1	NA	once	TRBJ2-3	CASSLARDVSTDTQYF	TGCGCCAGCAGCTTGGCCCGGGACGTGAGCACAGATACGCAGTATTTT
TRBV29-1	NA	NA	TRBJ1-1	CSVDGYTEAFF	TGCAGCGTCGACGGTTACACTGAAGCTTTCTTT
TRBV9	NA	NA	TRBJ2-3	CASSVGPGGGTDTQYF	TGTGCCAGCAGCGTAGGACCCGGGGGTGGCACAGATACGCAGTATTTT
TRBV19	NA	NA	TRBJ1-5	CASTPMGVSNQPQHF	TGTGCCAGTACCCCGATGGGGGTCAGCAATCAGCCCCAGCATTTT
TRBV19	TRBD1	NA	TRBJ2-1	CASSIDTGQGHSYNEQFF	TGTGCCAGTAGTATAGATACGGGACAGGGCCACTCCTACAATGAGCAGTTCTTC
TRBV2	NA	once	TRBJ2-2	CASSRDVKGVLFF	TGTGCCAGCAGCCGGGACGTAAAGGGGGTGCTGTTTTTT
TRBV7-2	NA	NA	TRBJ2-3	CASSFPGVSTDTQYF	TGTGCCAGCAGCTTCCCAGGGGTCAGCACAGATACGCAGTATTTT
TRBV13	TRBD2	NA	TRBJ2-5	CATKPGSGSGETQYF	TGTGCCACCAAACCCGGGAGCGGGAGTGGAGAGACCCAGTACTTC
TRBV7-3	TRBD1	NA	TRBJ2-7	CASSPDRVVQYF	TGTGCCAGCAGTCCAGACAGGGTTGTGCAGTACTTC
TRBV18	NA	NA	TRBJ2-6	CASSHNSGANVLTF	TGTGCCAGCTCACACAACTCTGGGGCCAACGTCCTGACTTTC
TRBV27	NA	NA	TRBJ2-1	CASSPLGGVYEQFF	TGTGCCAGCAGCCCACTCGGGGGCGTCTATGAGCAGTTCTTC